The clone carrying this TCR beta chain appeared a few times. Antigen: not known. This entry is derived from a study of identical twins. Notes on the study in general: A cross-sectional statistical analysis, not follow-up of the same donors, supported the conclusions. Modelling approaches yielded underestimates of out-of-frame TCR alpha sharing between monozygotic twins.

TCRdb re-analysed the 5' RACE reads in MiXCR, keeping a single row per CDR3 protein. The sample contains 300,000 to 350,000 distinct CDR3 sequences, roughly an eighth of which appear only once. Germline CDR1 SGHVS, CDR2 FQNEAQ. CDR3 length: 13 amino acids. The V end was cut by 5 bases, the J end by 4 bases, with 11 bases between. The sample also formed part of further work on yellow fever vaccine responses in identical twins.

This TCR was sampled from a young woman in good health. Sequences were obtained from CD8+ T cells sorted from blood. The genes are TRBV7-8 and TRBJ2-5; no clear D gene. The CDR3 DNA sequence: TGTGCCAGCAGCCTAACACTCAGAGAGACCCAGTACTTC. Residues: CASSLTLRETQYF.